This is a list of T cell receptor beta chains from one sample in a study of siplizumab effects on memory and regulatory T cells. Only in-frame clones appear in the TCRdb table, and some are missing; sequencing was by immunoSEQ multiplex PCR. Among some 100,000 clones listed, roughly 92% were seen once. The sequenced material came from Tregs sorted from blood. The receptors were gathered from a human donor in good health. Each CDR3 is given without its conserved first and last residue. Fields, in order: J gene, D gene, V gene, CDR3 protein. D genes are given only for firm matches.

TRBJ2-7	TRBD2	TRBV6-5	ASSEGLAGY
TRBJ2-3	TRBD1	TRBV18	ASSPTWTGADTQY
TRBJ2-3	TRBD1	TRBV27	ASRAPGTGAWVTQY
TRBJ1-4	NA	TRBV6-1	ATSKGGSFNEKLF
TRBJ2-3	NA	TRBV9	ASSVSLGADTQY
TRBJ2-1	NA	TRBV4-1	ASRQQRSTYNEQF
TRBJ2-7	NA	TRBV5-1	ASSPESGTYEQY
TRBJ1-4	TRBD1	TRBV30	ATGATNEKLF
TRBJ2-7	NA	TRBV29-1	SVKQIQGSYGQY
TRBJ2-3	NA	TRBV6-6	ASTVGKSTDTQY
TRBJ2-7	NA	TRBV29-1	SVGSTGLYEQY
TRBJ2-2	NA	TRBV19	ASSNWTNGELF
TRBJ1-1	NA	TRBV6-5	ASSYSGAMGTEAF
TRBJ2-3	TRBD2	TRBV19	ATRTSGTSTDTQY
TRBJ2-7	TRBD2	TRBV6-6	ASKGGRSSYEQY
TRBJ2-1	NA	TRBV9	ASSVYSGRSSYNEQF
TRBJ2-7	TRBD1	TRBV28	ASQDRGPYEQY
TRBJ1-5	NA	TRBV5-1	ASRLTGQSNQPQH
TRBJ2-1	TRBD2	TRBV2	ASGHLAGYNEQF
TRBJ1-1	TRBD1	TRBV15	ATSRDSKQGAEAF
TRBJ1-1	NA	TRBV9	ASSLLTGNTEAF
TRBJ2-4	NA	TRBV19	ASRERTPRGMGKNIQY
TRBJ1-5	NA	TRBV6-1	ASSEASGTTH
TRBJ2-1	NA	TRBV18	ASSRGTGNEQF
TRBJ1-4	NA	TRBV5-1	ASSLGANEKLF
TRBJ2-7	TRBD2	TRBV2	ASRTSGTYEQY
TRBJ1-1	NA	TRBV29-1	SVDPGLRGAF
TRBJ2-7	NA	TRBV27	ASKGGISPYEQY
TRBJ1-4	TRBD1	TRBV5-6	ASSLVQGARGNEKLF
TRBJ1-1	NA	TRBV2	ASTTTVMNTEAF
TRBJ2-7	NA	TRBV18	ASSPSSGLSYEQY
TRBJ1-3	NA	TRBV6-5	ASSYGGSTGNTIY
TRBJ2-7	TRBD2	TRBV13	ASSLGLAKYYEQY
TRBJ2-5	NA	TRBV15	ATSRGLKGGETQY
TRBJ1-5	NA	TRBV7-9	ASSPTAEGHQPQH
TRBJ1-3	NA	TRBV2	ASRSSGNTIY
TRBJ2-2	NA	TRBV27	ASSLGAWRTNTGELF
TRBJ2-7	TRBD2	TRBV7-9	ASSSGLVRYEQY
TRBJ1-6	TRBD1	TRBV27	ASSLQGAPDSPLH
TRBJ2-7	TRBD1	TRBV19	ASRTGTGGLGEQY
TRBJ2-1	NA	TRBV7-2	ASSPPPYNEQF
TRBJ2-7	NA	TRBV11-1	ATRGSSYEQY
TRBJ2-7	TRBD1	TRBV30	AWDRGLYEQY
TRBJ1-2	NA	TRBV27	ASSLSGYGYT
TRBJ1-1	TRBD1	TRBV6-5	ASSRQGRGNTEAF
TRBJ2-3	NA	TRBV7-3	ASSLTRAGLRY
TRBJ2-5	NA	TRBV7-8	ASSRRRGEETQY
TRBJ2-3	TRBD2	TRBV27	ASSLSLGVAGDTQY
TRBJ1-2	NA	TRBV10-3	AISEMENLNYGYT